This T cell receptor (beta chain) was documented in a study of long-term antiretroviral therapy in people with HIV (dated by TCRdb to the early 2020s). About the investigation overall: The earliest samples were collected approximately a decade before the 2015 WHO recommendation for immediate ART, a period when ART was typically delayed until CD4 counts fell. No cross-contamination during QIAcube processing was seen in test extractions of a monoclonal T-cell line run alongside a few dozen polyclonal samples. A retrospective serial study tested whether changes in peripheral blood TRB repertoire composition and diversity were associated with ART initiation and durable HIV suppression. The cohort contributed fewer than 200 cryopreserved PBMC samples from about 30 adults with confirmed HIV infection, collected serially over a mean of around 6 years (range 1-12). About 35% of the 30 participants with HIV were female. What the authors observed across the whole study: CDR3 length ranges in HIV repertoires were narrower than in controls, and network structure suggested an antigen-experienced repertoire with only a slight naive shift after ART. Because pre-ART samples had limited cell numbers, profiling was done on unsorted PBMC rather than on sorted CD4+ and CD8+ T cells. Starting ART was linked to a significant rise in TRB diversity, yet even after long-term ART the diversity remained significantly lower than in transplant donor controls. The samples span the years 2004 to 2017, and the ART regimens used at that time may not be as effective as current regimens. Expanded TRB clones identified before ART initiation dominated the repertoire across all time points, though the dominance fluctuated and decreased in many PLHIV after ART. Inferences about post-ART repertoire changes were limited because no data were available on ART adherence, viral resistance or therapy changes. Since PBMC availability was limited, sequencing covered only the TCR beta chain, with no alpha chain pairing.

Participants were included only if at least one PBMC sample before ART initiation and at least two post-ART samples were available. All participants with HIV were treated in the United States of America. Before DNA extraction, cryopreserved samples of 1-10 million PBMC were thawed and then washed. At the time of the earliest PBMC sample for each participant with HIV, ages ranged from roughly 23 to 60 years. PBMC samples were contributed by each participant from 1-4 timepoints before ART initiation and 2-8 timepoints after ART initiation, with a median of 7 samples. Serial HIV viral load, CD4+ T-cell count, ART history and demographic data were obtained for every participant. Using a Qiagen kit on a QIAcube, genomic DNA was extracted from unsorted PBMC, with samples processed in batches of 12. On this clone: This receptor's antigen is unknown. Per-nucleotide qualities are absent, and no much larger clonotype sits a single base away.

The immunoSEQ hsTCRB v3.0 assay was used at survey level resolution to sequence the TRB variable region. The target sequencing depth for TRB was about 35,000-50,000 T-cell genomes per sample. TRB libraries were pooled and sequenced on an Illumina MiSeq using a v3 150-cycle kit. Per the original workflow: Repertoire analysis was performed in R inside a reproducible Nextflow workflow that covered QC, data transformation and analysis. Custom analyses were implemented in LymphoSeq2, an R package for AIRR-Seq data exploration. Several samples that yielded fewer than 5000 total TRB sequences were excluded, so that some 190 HIV repertoires were analyzed. Among the roughly 200 retained HIV repertoires, 59 were collected before ART initiation and more than 120 after ART initiation. Each repertoire was downsampled to 5000 TRB nucleotide sequences, and summary statistics were averaged across 100 downsampling iterations. TRB sequences were retained for analysis only if CDR3 regions of at least seven amino acids were present. Diversity was measured with a Shannon entropy-derived clonality score and the Gini coefficient. In the repertoire networks, any two of the top 5000 CDR3 amino acid sequences were connected whenever the two sequences differed by an edit distance of one. For TRB CDR3 amino acid sequences, antigen specificity groups and MHC restriction were predicted with GLIPH2. CDR3 amino acid sequences were matched against VDJdb and McPAS-TCR to flag known CMV, EBV, HIV or tissue antigen associations. Pre-ART, post-ART and control groups were compared with Wilcoxon signed-rank tests and Holm-Bonferroni correction. This is the immuneACCESS table as TCRdb keeps it, with only in-frame sequences that have V and J called. A part of the clones is gone; compared with another copy, unresolved V genes explain less than half, and the rest is unexplained. The V and J calls and clone size are taken from that table; D and trimming were inferred from the DNA. The sample has tens of thousands of clones on record, 65% to 85% of them singletons. The ten largest clones capture over 12% of the sample.

As encoded in the germline V gene, CDR1 is SGHRS while CDR2 is YFSETQ. V is pruned by 4 bases and J by 3 bases, leaving 5 bases of the junction without a gene match. From cysteine to phenylalanine, the CDR3 is 16 amino acids long. Solely the CDR3 DNA is kept, with 48 bases framed from the first base. Sequenced here: unsorted PBMCs, sampled approximately 4.5 years after starting antiretroviral therapy. The TCR was taken from a young man with HIV. The rearrangement combines TRBV5-1 with TRBJ2-2; 11 junctional bases match TRBD1. This receptor carries the CDR3 CASSGGTGGDTGELFF. The nucleotides read TGCGCCAGCAGCGGAGGGACAGGGGGTGACACCGGGGAGCTGTTTTTT.